This is a list of T cell receptor beta chains from one sample in a study of blood T cells in healthy people across ages. TCRdb ran MiXCR on the 5' RACE reads and lists one entry per CDR3 protein. Here the sample spans under 1 million distinct CDR3 sequences, around two fifths being singletons. The source material was blood. These receptors originate from a man aged 60-69 years in good health. CDR3s include the opening cysteine and the closing phenylalanine or tryptophan. The D gene is left open where the match is weak. Rows may omit the clone size; those that give it use once, few, many or a size class.

V	size	D	J	DNA	CDR3
TRBV20-1	few	-	TRBJ1-2	TGCAGTGCTAGAGATATCTGGGCCAGGAGCTATGGCTACACCTTC	CSARDIWARSYGYTF
TRBV6-1	-	TRBD1	TRBJ1-5	TGTGCCAGCAATCGGGACAGTCGCAATCAGCCCCAGCATTTT	CASNRDSRNQPQHF
TRBV19	-	-	TRBJ2-1	TGTGCCAGTAGTATCATGGCGGGGGCTTCCAATGAGCAGTTCTTC	CASSIMAGASNEQFF
TRBV6-2/TRBV6-3	few	-	TRBJ2-7	TGTGCCACCCATCGGGACTGGGCCTACGAGCAGTACTTC	CATHRDWAYEQYF
TRBV20-1	-	-	TRBJ1-4	TGCAGTGCCAGGTGGATGATGGATGAAAAACTGTTTTTT	CSARWMMDEKLFF
TRBV4-3	-	TRBD2	TRBJ2-3	TGCGCCAGCAGCCAAGAAAGGCTAGCGGCTAGCACAGATACGCAGTATTTT	CASSQERLAASTDTQYF
TRBV7-2	few	-	TRBJ2-5	TGTGCCAGCAGCGGAGAGTGGGGGGAGACCCAGTACTTC	CASSGEWGETQYF
TRBV7-2	-	TRBD1	TRBJ2-7	TGTGCCAGCAGCTTACCGGACAGGAGCTCCTACGAGCAGTACTTC	CASSLPDRSSYEQYF
TRBV20-1	-	-	TRBJ1-6	TGCAGTGCTAGTAGGGGAGACTTCTATAATTCACCCCTCCACTTT	CSASRGDFYNSPLHF
TRBV5-5	few	-	TRBJ2-3	TGTGCCAGCAGCCCTCCGATAAAACCTAGCACGGATACGCAGTATTTT	CASSPPIKPSTDTQYF
TRBV6-2/TRBV6-3	few	-	TRBJ2-1	TGTGCCACCAAGGGGGGGCCGGGTAATGAGCAGTTCTTC	CATKGGPGNEQFF
TRBV12-3/TRBV12-4	-	TRBD2	TRBJ2-1	TGTGCCAGCAGTTTCGAGCGGGAGGCCTACACTGAGCAGTTCTTC	CASSFEREAYTEQFF
TRBV6-2/TRBV6-3	many	-	TRBJ2-7	TGTGCCAGCAGTTTCCAATACGAGCAGTACTTC	CASSFQYEQYF
TRBV24-1	few	TRBD2	TRBJ2-5	TGTGCCACCAGTGATTTTGCGACGGGAGGACAAGAGACCCAGTACTTC	CATSDFATGGQETQYF
TRBV10-1	few	-	TRBJ2-1	TGCGCCAGCAGTGAGTCGAGGCGATCGGGTGAGCAGTTCTTC	CASSESRRSGEQFF
TRBV9	few	-	TRBJ2-1	TGTGCCAGCAGCGAGGGGACGGTTTACAATGAGCAGTTCTTC	CASSEGTVYNEQFF
TRBV11-1	-	-	TRBJ1-2	TGTGCCAGCAGCCGCGGCGGGGTCCCAGCTAACTATGGCTACACCTTC	CASSRGGVPANYGYTF
TRBV11-3	-	-	TRBJ2-1	TGTGCCAGCAGCGCCCAGGGGTCGGAGCAGTTCTTC	CASSAQGSEQFF
TRBV4-2	many	-	TRBJ2-5	TGTGCCAGCAGCCCCGGGAGTAGCGGTAGAGAGACCCAGTACTTC	CASSPGSSGRETQYF
TRBV7-9	few	TRBD2	TRBJ2-3	TGTGCCAGCAGCTTAATGGCGGGGGGAACAGATACGCAGTATTTT	CASSLMAGGTDTQYF
TRBV11-3	-	TRBD1	TRBJ2-7	TGTGCCAGCAGCTGGTCACGGGACAGGAGAACCTACGAGCAGTACTTC	CASSWSRDRRTYEQYF
TRBV7-6	few	-	TRBJ2-7	TGTGCCAGCAGCTTAGATGGTCAGAGTAGCTCCTACGAGCAGTACTTC	CASSLDGQSSSYEQYF
TRBV9	-	-	TRBJ1-4	TGTGCCAGCAGCGTAGCTAGGTGTCTCGGTGAAAAACTGTTTTTT	CASSVARCLGEKLFF
TRBV12-3/TRBV12-4	-	-	TRBJ1-2	TGTGCCAGCAGTTACCAAGATGGCTACACCTTC	CASSYQDGYTF
TRBV3-1	-	-	TRBJ2-7	TGTGCCAGCAGCCAAGTGGTGTGGGCGTTGGATTCCTACGAGCAGTACTTC	CASSQVVWALDSYEQYF
TRBV7-2	-	TRBD2	TRBJ2-1	TGTGCCAGCAGCTTAGGTATAGCGGGCGACTACAATGAGCAGTTCTTC	CASSLGIAGDYNEQFF
TRBV20-1	-	-	TRBJ1-6	TGCAGTGCTAGAGCCGGGACGGACCTTTCACCCCTCCACTTT	CSARAGTDLSPLHF
TRBV4-3	few	TRBD1	TRBJ2-3	TGCGCCAGCAGCCAAGATGGGACAGGGGTTGCAGATACGCAGTATTTT	CASSQDGTGVADTQYF
TRBV2	few	TRBD1	TRBJ1-6	TGTGCCAGCAGTAGCGATGGGGACAGACTAAATTCACCCCTCCACTTT	CASSSDGDRLNSPLHF
TRBV9	-	-	TRBJ1-2	TGTGCCAGCAGCGTAGCTGGGTCCCTGGGGTATGGCTACACCTTC	CASSVAGSLGYGYTF
TRBV15	-	-	TRBJ2-2	TGTGCCACCAGCACTTACAGGAACACCGGGGAGCTGTTTTTT	CATSTYRNTGELFF
TRBV25-1	few	TRBD2	TRBJ2-3	TGTGCCAGCACCGACCCCCTACTAGCGAGTACGCAGTATTTT	CASTDPLLASTQYF
TRBV4-3	few	-	TRBJ2-1	TGCGCCAGCAGCCCCCATTCCGGGAGAGGAACGGACAATGAGCAGTTCTTC	CASSPHSGRGTDNEQFF
TRBV20-1	few	TRBD1	TRBJ2-7	TGCAGTGCTAGAGATGCAGGGGGCGACTACGAGCAGTACTTC	CSARDAGGDYEQYF
TRBV6-2/TRBV6-3	few	-	TRBJ2-1	TGTGCCAGCAGCCTGCCGCCTAGCGCCAATGAGCAGTTCTTC	CASSLPPSANEQFF
TRBV2	-	TRBD2	TRBJ2-1	TGTGCCAGCAGTTTTTCCGGGACTAGCGGGGGAAAAAATGAGCAGTTCTTC	CASSFSGTSGGKNEQFF
TRBV7-2	few	TRBD1	TRBJ2-7	TGTGCCAGCAGCACCCCCCTAAGGGGACAGACCAACTACGAGCAGTACTTC	CASSTPLRGQTNYEQYF
TRBV12-3/TRBV12-4	few	-	TRBJ1-6	TGTGCCAGCAGTCTGGACCCTAATTCACCCCTCCACTTT	CASSLDPNSPLHF
TRBV2	-	TRBD2	TRBJ2-5	TGTGCCAGCCTTGGGCGGGGGGGCCAAGAGACCCAGTACTTC	CASLGRGGQETQYF
TRBV11-2	-	-	TRBJ1-4	TGTGCCAGCAGTCCCCTCCAACTCAATGAAAAACTGTTTTTT	CASSPLQLNEKLFF
TRBV3-1	-	TRBD1	TRBJ2-5	TGTGCCAGCAGCCGCGGACAGGGGGTAGTAGAGACCCAGTACTTC	CASSRGQGVVETQYF
TRBV7-2	few	-	TRBJ2-5	TGTGCCAGCAGCTTGATGGGGGAGAGCGGGACCCAGTACTTC	CASSLMGESGTQYF
TRBV7-6	-	-	TRBJ2-7	TGTGCCAGCAGCTTAGTAGCCCCCGGGGTGAGGCACGAGCAGTACTTC	CASSLVAPGVRHEQYF
TRBV6-6	few	-	TRBJ1-2	TGTGCCAGCAGTAAAAAGGGTGGTAACTATGGCTACACCTTC	CASSKKGGNYGYTF
TRBV6-1	-	TRBD1	TRBJ2-5	TGTGCCAGCAGTGGACAGGGTTCGGAGACCCAGTACTTC	CASSGQGSETQYF
TRBV30	-	-	TRBJ2-1	TGTGCCTGGAGTAAGGATTCGCTTGGTGAGCAGTTCTTC	CAWSKDSLGEQFF
TRBV24-1	-	-	TRBJ2-1	TGTGCCACCAGGGATTTCGGAGGTGAGCAGTTCTTC	CATRDFGGEQFF
TRBV6-5	-	TRBD1	TRBJ2-1	TGTGCCAGCAGACTCGACAGGGGAAATGAGCAGTTCTTC	CASRLDRGNEQFF
TRBV6-5	-	-	TRBJ2-6	TGTGCCAGCAGTTATAGGCCCTCTGGGGCCAACGTCCTGACTTTC	CASSYRPSGANVLTF
TRBV3-1	-	-	TRBJ2-7	TGTGCCAGCAGCCGGGAAGGGGGCTACGAGCAGTACTTC	CASSREGGYEQYF
TRBV7-9	-	-	TRBJ2-1	TGTGCCAGCAGCTTCTTAGCGTCGAGCTCCTACAATGAGCAGTTCTTC	CASSFLASSSYNEQFF
TRBV20-1	once	-	TRBJ2-1	TGCAGTGCTAGAAAAGAGGCTTGGGAAGAGACCCAGTTCTTC	CSARKEAWEETQFF
TRBV5-1	-	-	TRBJ2-7	TGCGCCAGCAGCCTGGGACCCGCGTCCTACGAGCAGTACTTC	CASSLGPASYEQYF
TRBV7-3	many	TRBD1	TRBJ1-2	TGTGCCAGCAGCTCGACAGGGGGAAATGGCTACACCTTC	CASSSTGGNGYTF
TRBV11-2	few	-	TRBJ2-3	TGTGCCAGCAGCTTAGGGCCGGGCTGGGACACGCAGTATTTT	CASSLGPGWDTQYF
TRBV7-9	-	-	TRBJ2-5	TGTGCCAGCAGCTTAGCACAGGCTTTCCAAGAGACCCAGTACTTC	CASSLAQAFQETQYF
TRBV6-1	few	-	TRBJ2-7	TGTGCCAGCAGTGAGAACAGGCTCTCCTACGAGCAGTACTTC	CASSENRLSYEQYF
TRBV5-1	-	-	TRBJ2-1	TGCGCCAGCAGCTTCGGACAGACCTTGAGCAATGAGCAGTTCTTC	CASSFGQTLSNEQFF
TRBV20-1	few	TRBD1	TRBJ2-3	TGCAGTGCTACAAACCGGGACAGGGCGCGTGGATCCACAGATACGCAGTATTTT	CSATNRDRARGSTDTQYF